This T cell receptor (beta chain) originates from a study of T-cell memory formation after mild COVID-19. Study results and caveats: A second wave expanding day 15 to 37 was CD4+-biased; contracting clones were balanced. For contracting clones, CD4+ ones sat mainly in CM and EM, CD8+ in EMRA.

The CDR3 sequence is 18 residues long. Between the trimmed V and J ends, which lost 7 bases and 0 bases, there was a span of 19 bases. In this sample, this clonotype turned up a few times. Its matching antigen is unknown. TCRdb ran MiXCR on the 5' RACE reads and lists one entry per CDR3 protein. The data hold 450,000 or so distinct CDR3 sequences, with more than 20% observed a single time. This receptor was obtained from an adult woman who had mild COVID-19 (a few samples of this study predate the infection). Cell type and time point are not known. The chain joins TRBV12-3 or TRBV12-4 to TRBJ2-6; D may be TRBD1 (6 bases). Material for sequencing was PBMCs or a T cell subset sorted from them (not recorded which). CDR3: CASTPQQGNPSGANVLTF. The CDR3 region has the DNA TGTGCCAGCACTCCCCAGCAGGGGAATCCCTCTGGGGCCAACGTCCTGACTTTC.